This TCR beta chain was captured by sequencing in a study of cytomegalovirus exposure and HLA in healthy donors. This clone occurred a few times. The germline gives CDR1 SGHDT, CDR2 YYEEEE. CDR3 size: 14 residues. Trimming pared 2 bases from V and 0 bases from J, leaving 8 bases between. This PCR relied on a set of 60 Vbeta primers and 13 Jbeta primers. This table comes from immunoSEQ multiplex PCR, and its TCRdb copy is limited to in-frame clones, with some not included. The data contain around 90,000 clones, 79% of them singletons. The sequence was obtained from a male donor in good health and CMV-seropositive. This chain links TRBV5-6 with TRBJ1-2; D is uncertain. The sequenced material came from PBMCs. CDR3 region: CASSFSTPNYGYTF. CDR3 nucleotide sequence: TGTGCCAGCAGCTTTTCTACGCCTAACTATGGCTACACCTTC.